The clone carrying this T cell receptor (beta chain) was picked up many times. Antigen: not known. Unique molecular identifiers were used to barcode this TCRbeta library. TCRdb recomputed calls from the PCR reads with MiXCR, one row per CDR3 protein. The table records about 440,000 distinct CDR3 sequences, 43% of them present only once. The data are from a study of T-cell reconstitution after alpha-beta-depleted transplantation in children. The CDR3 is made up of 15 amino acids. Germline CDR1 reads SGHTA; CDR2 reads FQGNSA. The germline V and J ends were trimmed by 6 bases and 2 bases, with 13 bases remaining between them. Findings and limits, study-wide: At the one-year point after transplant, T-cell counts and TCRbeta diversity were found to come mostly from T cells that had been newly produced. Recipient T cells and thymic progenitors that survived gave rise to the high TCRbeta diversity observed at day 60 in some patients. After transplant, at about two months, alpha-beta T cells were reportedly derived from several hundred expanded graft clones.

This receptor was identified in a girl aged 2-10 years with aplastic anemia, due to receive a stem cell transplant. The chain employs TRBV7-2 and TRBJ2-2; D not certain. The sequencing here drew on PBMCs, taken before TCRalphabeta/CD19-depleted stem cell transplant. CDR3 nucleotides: TGTGCCAGCAGATCCACCGGGCCAAACACCGGGGAGCTGTTTTTT. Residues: CASRSTGPNTGELFF.